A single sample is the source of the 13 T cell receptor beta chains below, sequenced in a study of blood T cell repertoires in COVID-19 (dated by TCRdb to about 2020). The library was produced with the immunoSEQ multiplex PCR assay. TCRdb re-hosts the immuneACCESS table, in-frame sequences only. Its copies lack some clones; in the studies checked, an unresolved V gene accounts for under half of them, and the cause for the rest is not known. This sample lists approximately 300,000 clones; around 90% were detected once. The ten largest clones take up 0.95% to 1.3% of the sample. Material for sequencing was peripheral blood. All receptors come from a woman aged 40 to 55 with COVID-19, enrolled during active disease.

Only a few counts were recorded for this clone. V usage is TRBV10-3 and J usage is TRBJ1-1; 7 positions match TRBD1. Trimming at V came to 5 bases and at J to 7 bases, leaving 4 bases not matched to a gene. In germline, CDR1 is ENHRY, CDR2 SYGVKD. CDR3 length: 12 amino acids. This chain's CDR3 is CAISSGQVEAFF. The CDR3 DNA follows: TGTGCCATCAGTTCCGGACAGGTTGAAGCTTTCTTT.

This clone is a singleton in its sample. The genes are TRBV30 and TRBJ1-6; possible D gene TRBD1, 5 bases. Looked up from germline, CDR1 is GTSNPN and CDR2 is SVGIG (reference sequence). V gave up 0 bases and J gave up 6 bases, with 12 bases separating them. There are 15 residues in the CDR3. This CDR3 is CAWSVRGGINSPLHF. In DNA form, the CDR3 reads TGTGCCTGGAGTGTACGGGGGGGGATTAATTCACCCCTCCACTTT.

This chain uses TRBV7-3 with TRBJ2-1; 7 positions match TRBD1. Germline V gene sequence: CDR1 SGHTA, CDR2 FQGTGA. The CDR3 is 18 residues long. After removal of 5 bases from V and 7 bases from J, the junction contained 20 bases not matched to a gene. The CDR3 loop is CASSRAGGGAAGINEQFF. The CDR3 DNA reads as TGTGCCAGCAGCCGCGCAGGGGGTGGGGCGGCTGGGATAAATGAGCAGTTCTTC. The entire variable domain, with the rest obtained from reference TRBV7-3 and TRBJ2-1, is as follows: GAGVSQTPSNKVTEKGKYVELRCDPISGHTALYWYRQSLGQGPEFLIYFQGTGAADDSGLPNDRFFAVRPEGSVSTLKIQRTERGDSAVYLCASSRAGGGAAGINEQFFGPGTRLTVL.

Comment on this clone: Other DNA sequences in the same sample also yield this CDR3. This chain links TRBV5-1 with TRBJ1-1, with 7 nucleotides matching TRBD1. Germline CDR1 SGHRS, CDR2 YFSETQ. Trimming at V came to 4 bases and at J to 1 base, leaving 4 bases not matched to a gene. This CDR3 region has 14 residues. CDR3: CASSLDRANTEAFF. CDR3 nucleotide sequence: TGCGCCAGCAGCCTAGACAGGGCGAACACTGAAGCTTTCTTT.

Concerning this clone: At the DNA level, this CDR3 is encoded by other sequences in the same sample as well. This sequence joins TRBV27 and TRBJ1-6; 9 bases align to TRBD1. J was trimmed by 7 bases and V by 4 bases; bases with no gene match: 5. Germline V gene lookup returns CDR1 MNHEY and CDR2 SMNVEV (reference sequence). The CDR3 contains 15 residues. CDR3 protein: CASSSQGAGNSPLHF. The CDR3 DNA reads TGTGCCAGCAGTTCACAGGGGGCGGGGAATTCACCCCTCCACTTT.

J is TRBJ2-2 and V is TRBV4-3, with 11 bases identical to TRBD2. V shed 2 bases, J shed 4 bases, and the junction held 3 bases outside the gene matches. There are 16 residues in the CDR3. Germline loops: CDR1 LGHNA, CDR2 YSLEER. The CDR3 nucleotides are TGCGCCAGCAGCCAACGACTAGCGGGGTCCACCGGGGAGCTGTTTTTT. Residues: CASSQRLAGSTGELFF.

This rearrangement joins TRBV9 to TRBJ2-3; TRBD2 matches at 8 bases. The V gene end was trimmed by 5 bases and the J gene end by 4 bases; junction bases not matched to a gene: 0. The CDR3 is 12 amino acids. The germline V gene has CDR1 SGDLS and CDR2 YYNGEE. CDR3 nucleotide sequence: TGTGCCAGCAGGGGACTAGCAGATACGCAGTATTTT. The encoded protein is CASRGLADTQYF.

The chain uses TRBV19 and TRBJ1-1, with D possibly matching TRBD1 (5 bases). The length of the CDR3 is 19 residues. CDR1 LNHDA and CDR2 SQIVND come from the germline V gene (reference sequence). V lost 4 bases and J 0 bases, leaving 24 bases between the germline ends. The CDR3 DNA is TGTGCCAGTAGTACCCCCTTCGGGACTGGGTCTCTCATGAACACTGAAGCTTTCTTT. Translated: CASSTPFGTGSLMNTEAFF.

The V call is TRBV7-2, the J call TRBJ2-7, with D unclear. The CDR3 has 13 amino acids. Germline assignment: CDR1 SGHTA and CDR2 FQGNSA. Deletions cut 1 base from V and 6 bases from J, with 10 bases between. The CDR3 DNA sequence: TGTGCCAGCAGCTTAGTATACTCGCTCGAGCAGTACTTC. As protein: CASSLVYSLEQYF.

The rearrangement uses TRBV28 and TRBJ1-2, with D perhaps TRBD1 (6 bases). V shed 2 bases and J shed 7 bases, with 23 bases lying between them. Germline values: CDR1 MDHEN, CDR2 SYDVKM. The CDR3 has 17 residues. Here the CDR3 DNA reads TGTGCCAGCAGTTTAGTCGGTACTCTACAGGGCTCCTGTGGCTACACCTTC. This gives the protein CASSLVGTLQGSCGYTF.

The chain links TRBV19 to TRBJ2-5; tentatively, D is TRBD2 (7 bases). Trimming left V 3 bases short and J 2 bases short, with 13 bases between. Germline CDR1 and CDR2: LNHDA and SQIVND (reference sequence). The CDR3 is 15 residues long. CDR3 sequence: CASSIGGQGQETQYF. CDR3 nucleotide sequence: TGTGCCAGTAGTATCGGGGGGCAGGGACAAGAGACCCAGTACTTC.

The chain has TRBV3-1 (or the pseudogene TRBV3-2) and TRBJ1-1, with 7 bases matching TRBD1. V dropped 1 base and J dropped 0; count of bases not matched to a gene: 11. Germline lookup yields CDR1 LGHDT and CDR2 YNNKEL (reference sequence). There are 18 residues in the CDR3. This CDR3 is CASSQVVKTGPMNTEAFF. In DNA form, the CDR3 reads TGTGCCAGCAGCCAAGTGGTTAAGACAGGGCCCATGAACACTGAAGCTTTCTTT.

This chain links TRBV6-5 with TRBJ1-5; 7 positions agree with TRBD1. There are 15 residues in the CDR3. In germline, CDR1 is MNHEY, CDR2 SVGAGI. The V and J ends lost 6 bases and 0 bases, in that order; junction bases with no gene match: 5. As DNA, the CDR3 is TGTGCCAGCAGGGGACAGCCGAATAGCAATCAGCCCCAGCATTTT. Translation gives CASRGQPNSNQPQHF.